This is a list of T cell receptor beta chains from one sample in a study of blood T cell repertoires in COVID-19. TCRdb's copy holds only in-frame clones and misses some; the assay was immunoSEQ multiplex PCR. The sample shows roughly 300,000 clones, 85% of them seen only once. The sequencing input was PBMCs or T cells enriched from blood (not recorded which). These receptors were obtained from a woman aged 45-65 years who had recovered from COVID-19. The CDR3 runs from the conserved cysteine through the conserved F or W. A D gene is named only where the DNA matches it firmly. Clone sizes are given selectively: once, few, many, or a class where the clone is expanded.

CASLLRNTQYF | TGTGCCAGCCTCTTGCGGAATACGCAGTATTTT | TRBJ2-3 | TRBV18 | NA | NA
CASSLGPLGAQPQHF | TGTGCCAGCAGCTTAGGCCCTCTGGGGGCTCAGCCCCAGCATTTT | TRBJ1-5 | TRBV7-2 | NA | NA
CAWRWAGEAKEAFF | TGTGCCTGGAGATGGGCAGGGGAAGCAAAAGAAGCTTTCTTT | TRBJ1-1 | TRBV30 | NA | few
CASSFSANTGELFF | TGTGCCAGCAGTTTTTCCGCGAACACCGGGGAGCTGTTTTTT | TRBJ2-2 | TRBV27 | NA | NA
CATSDPSGRGVGHEQFF | TGTGCCACCAGTGATCCCAGTGGGAGAGGAGTGGGCCATGAGCAGTTCTTC | TRBJ2-1 | TRBV24-1 | NA | NA
CASSELPGLAGGEQFF | TGTGCCAGCAGCGAACTCCCGGGACTAGCGGGGGGGGAGCAGTTCTTC | TRBJ2-1 | TRBV7-7 | TRBD2 | NA
CASRPEPRTGDNEKLFF | TGTGCCAGCAGGCCAGAGCCCCGAACAGGGGATAATGAAAAACTGTTTTTT | TRBJ1-4 | TRBV11-3 | TRBD1 | NA
CASSPTALAGTYEQYF | TGTGCCAGCTCACCTACTGCACTAGCGGGGACCTACGAGCAGTACTTC | TRBJ2-7 | TRBV18 | TRBD2 | NA
CASQRQGAATGELFF | TGCGCCAGCCAACGACAGGGGGCGGCCACCGGGGAGCTGTTTTTT | TRBJ2-2 | TRBV5-1 | TRBD1 | NA
CAWSGQPANTIYF | TGTGCCTGGAGCGGACAGCCGGCCAACACCATATATTTT | TRBJ1-3 | TRBV30 | NA | NA
CASSLEARLTDTQYF | TGTGCCAGCAGCTTAGAAGCTAGACTCACAGATACGCAGTATTTT | TRBJ2-3 | TRBV7-2 | NA | NA
CASSLIAGYHTIYF | TGTGCCAGCAGCTTGATTGCGGGGTATCACACCATATATTTT | TRBJ1-3 | TRBV5-6 | NA | NA
CASSFDSGLNEQYF | TGTGCCAGCAGTTTTGACAGCGGGTTGAACGAGCAGTACTTC | TRBJ2-7 | TRBV5-6 | NA | once
CASSDLADTGGELFF | TGCGCCAGCAGTGACTTGGCAGACACGGGGGGGGAGCTGTTTTTT | TRBJ2-2 | TRBV10-1 | NA | NA
CASSLFGREQFF | TGTGCCAGCAGTTTATTTGGGAGAGAGCAGTTCTTC | TRBJ2-1 | TRBV28 | NA | few
CASSLRQGAKGMEQYF | TGTGCCAGCAGTTTACGACAGGGGGCGAAGGGGATGGAGCAGTACTTC | TRBJ2-7 | TRBV27 | TRBD1 | NA
CASMTDSGNTIYF | TGTGCCAGCATGACAGACTCTGGAAACACCATATATTTT | TRBJ1-3 | TRBV2 | NA | NA
CASSEQGLRQPQHF | TGTGCCAGCAGTGAACAGGGTTTACGGCAGCCCCAGCATTTT | TRBJ1-5 | TRBV6-1 | NA | NA
CASSQQRTSTDTQYF | TGCGCCAGCAGCCAACAGCGGACTAGCACAGATACGCAGTATTTT | TRBJ2-3 | TRBV4-3 | NA | NA
CASRGTSGGETQYF | TGTGCCAGCAGAGGGACTAGCGGAGGAGAGACCCAGTACTTC | TRBJ2-5 | TRBV6-1 | TRBD2 | NA
CATGAGGSPQPQHF | TGTGCCACAGGAGCGGGAGGAAGCCCTCAGCCCCAGCATTTT | TRBJ1-5 | TRBV6-5 | NA | once
CASSLSQGARNGELFF | TGCGCCAGCAGCTTGAGTCAGGGGGCGCGGAACGGGGAGCTGTTTTTT | TRBJ2-2 | TRBV5-1 | TRBD1 | NA
CASSLILGGELFF | TGCGCCAGCAGCTTGATCCTCGGGGGGGAGCTGTTTTTT | TRBJ2-2 | TRBV5-1 | NA | NA
CASSDRRNEKLFF | TGTGCCAGCAGTGATCGGAGAAATGAAAAACTGTTTTTT | TRBJ1-4 | TRBV2 | NA | NA
CASSVASLGEQFF | TGTGCCAGCAGCGTAGCGTCTCTCGGTGAGCAGTTCTTC | TRBJ2-1 | TRBV9 | NA | NA
CASSFGQGGYNEQFF | TGTGCCAGCAGCTTCGGTCAGGGGGGCTACAATGAGCAGTTCTTC | TRBJ2-1 | TRBV7-2 | NA | NA
CASSARTGASGSPLHF | TGCGCCAGCAGCGCCCGGACAGGGGCCTCAGGTTCACCCCTCCACTTT | TRBJ1-6 | TRBV5-1 | TRBD1 | NA
CASSYSYYQPQHF | TGTGCCAGCAGTTACTCCTATTATCAGCCCCAGCATTTT | TRBJ1-5 | TRBV6-5 | NA | NA
CASSGDRGNTEAFF | TGCGCCAGCAGCGGCGACAGGGGAAACACTGAAGCTTTCTTT | TRBJ1-1 | TRBV5-1 | TRBD1 | NA
CASSDFRQPEKAFF | TGCGCCAGCAGTGACTTTCGACAACCAGAGAAGGCTTTCTTT | TRBJ1-1 | TRBV10-1 | NA | NA
CASSVSYRNEKLFF | TGTGCCAGCAGCGTAAGTTATAGAAATGAAAAACTGTTTTTT | TRBJ1-4 | TRBV9 | NA | NA
CASSEGQNQETQYF | TGTGCCAGCAGTGAAGGCCAGAACCAAGAGACCCAGTACTTC | TRBJ2-5 | TRBV25-1 | NA | NA
CASSQTREDTDTQYF | TGTGCCAGCAGTCAAACTAGGGAAGACACAGATACGCAGTATTTT | TRBJ2-3 | TRBV5-4 | NA | NA
CASSSLRGSNTEAFF | TGTGCCAGCAGTAGTCTGAGGGGGTCGAACACTGAAGCTTTCTTT | TRBJ1-1 | TRBV7-8 | NA | NA
CASSWGAHQPQHF | TGTGCCAGCAGCTGGGGCGCCCATCAGCCCCAGCATTTT | TRBJ1-5 | TRBV7-9 | NA | NA
CASSLSTQGKPEAFF | TGTGCCAGCAGCTTATCCACCCAGGGGAAGCCTGAAGCTTTCTTT | TRBJ1-1 | TRBV5-8 | NA | NA
CASSLARASGIYEQYF | TGTGCCAGCAGCTTAGCGAGGGCTAGCGGGATCTACGAGCAGTACTTC | TRBJ2-7 | TRBV7-2 | TRBD2 | NA
CASSFNRDRINTEAFF | TGTGCCAGTAGTTTCAACCGGGACAGGATCAACACTGAAGCTTTCTTT | TRBJ1-1 | TRBV19 | TRBD1 | NA
CASSYLPGGRSKNIQYF | TGTGCCAGCAGCTACCTACCCGGGGGAAGGAGCAAAAACATTCAGTACTTC | TRBJ2-4 | TRBV7-8 | NA | NA
CASSWRLAGGPSSSYEQYF | TGTGCCAGCAGCTGGAGACTAGCGGGGGGCCCCTCGAGCTCCTACGAGCAGTACTTC | TRBJ2-7 | TRBV5-6 | TRBD2 | NA
CALTSSKRISYNEQFF | TGTGCCTTGACTAGTTCAAAGAGAATCTCCTACAATGAGCAGTTCTTC | TRBJ2-1 | TRBV30 | NA | once
CASSQLTGADYGYTF | TGTGCCAGCAGCCAGCTTACAGGGGCTGACTATGGCTACACCTTC | TRBJ1-2 | TRBV3-1/TRBV3-2 | TRBD1 | NA
CASSVSPTGVNTEAFF | TGTGCCAGCAGCGTTAGCCCCACAGGGGTGAACACTGAAGCTTTCTTT | TRBJ1-1 | TRBV9 | TRBD1 | NA
CASSFRATEAFF | TGTGCCAGCAGCTTCAGGGCCACTGAAGCTTTCTTT | TRBJ1-1 | TRBV5-6 | NA | NA
CAISTGQGNQPQHF | TGTGCCATCAGCACGGGACAGGGGAATCAGCCCCAGCATTTT | TRBJ1-5 | TRBV10-3 | TRBD1 | NA
CASSLVGSGVRDTQYF | TGTGCCAGCAGCTTGGTTGGTAGCGGGGTCCGGGATACGCAGTATTTT | TRBJ2-3 | TRBV5-4 | TRBD2 | NA
CASSLTSGLNNEQFF | TGTGCCAGCAGCCTCACTAGCGGGTTAAACAATGAGCAGTTCTTC | TRBJ2-1 | TRBV5-5 | TRBD2 | NA
CASRVPDREETQYF | TGCGCCAGCAGAGTCCCCGACAGGGAAGAGACCCAGTACTTC | TRBJ2-5 | TRBV5-1 | TRBD1 | NA
CASSRRVNTEAFF | TGTGCCAGCTCCCGGCGGGTGAACACTGAAGCTTTCTTT | TRBJ1-1 | TRBV6-5 | NA | NA
CASSPRRQGESGNTIYF | TGTGCCAGCTCACCGAGGCGACAGGGAGAATCCGGAAACACCATATATTTT | TRBJ1-3 | TRBV18 | TRBD1 | NA
CAWSTGTSGGETQYF | TGTGCCTGGAGTACCGGGACTAGCGGGGGAGAGACCCAGTACTTC | TRBJ2-5 | TRBV30 | TRBD2 | NA
CASSLGEFQPQHF | TGTGCCAGCAGCTTAGGGGAGTTTCAGCCCCAGCATTTT | TRBJ1-5 | TRBV7-9 | NA | NA